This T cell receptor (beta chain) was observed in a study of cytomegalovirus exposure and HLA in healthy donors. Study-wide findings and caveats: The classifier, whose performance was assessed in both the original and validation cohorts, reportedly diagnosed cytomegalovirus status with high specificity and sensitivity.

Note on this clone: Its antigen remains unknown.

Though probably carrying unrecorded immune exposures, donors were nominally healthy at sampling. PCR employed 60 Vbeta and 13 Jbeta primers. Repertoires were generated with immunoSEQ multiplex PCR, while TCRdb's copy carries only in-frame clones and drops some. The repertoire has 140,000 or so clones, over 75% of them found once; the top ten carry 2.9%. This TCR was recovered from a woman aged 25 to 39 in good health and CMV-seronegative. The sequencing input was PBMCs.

The CDR3 loop reads CASSLGASQETQYF. The CDR3 coding sequence is TGTGCCAGCAGCTTAGGGGCCAGCCAAGAGACCCAGTACTTC. The rearrangement joins TRBV7-6 to TRBJ2-5; no clear D gene. Germline loops: CDR1 SGHVS, CDR2 FNYEAQ. The CDR3 consists of 14 residues. Trimming took off 1 base at V and 1 base at J, with 7 bases between the two ends.